This passage covers 17 T cell receptor beta chains from one sample sequenced in a study of synovial regulatory T cells in juvenile arthritis. Sequenced by immunoSEQ multiplex PCR; TCRdb stores in-frame clones only, minus some. The sample spans roughly 9,900 clones; the ten largest clones claim 0.93%. Specimen: Treg cells from blood. The subset: remaining (HLA-DR-negative) circulating blood Treg cells. These TCRs come from a donor between 2 and 35 years old with juvenile idiopathic arthritis.

This chain connects TRBV14 to TRBJ1-1; as DNA is missing, the TRBD1 call by TCRdb cannot be tested. This CDR3 has 13 amino acids. The nucleotide record is missing. Germline values: CDR1 SGHDN, CDR2 FVKESK. CDR3 protein: CASSQGMTGGAFF.

V and J are TRBV28 and TRBJ2-7. This CDR3 has 20 residues. The coding DNA is unavailable. Germline V gene sequence: CDR1 MDHEN, CDR2 SYDVKM. The CDR3 is CASSLRERGDHAFRAYEQYF.

The chain joins TRBV7-3 to TRBJ2-1; TCRdb's assignment of TRBD2 cannot be checked, as there is no DNA. The CDR3 runs 14 residues. The record lacks a DNA sequence. Germline CDR1 and CDR2: SGHTA and FQGTGA. CDR3 protein: CASSLSGYYNEQFF.

The chain couples TRBV10-3 to TRBJ2-3. The germline V gene has CDR1 ENHRY and CDR2 SYGVKD. This CDR3 has 14 amino acids. No DNA sequence is on record. The CDR3 here is CATFGRLSTDTQYF.

V usage is TRBV10-2 and J usage is TRBJ2-5; TCRdb's D call of TRBD1 is untestable without DNA. There are 13 residues in the CDR3. The DNA sequence is not available. Looked up from germline, CDR1 is WSHSY and CDR2 is SAAADI. CDR3 sequence: CASRRAGEETQYF.

This chain uses TRBV10-3 with TRBJ2-5; TCRdb calls TRBD2, which cannot be checked without DNA. The germline V gene has CDR1 ENHRY and CDR2 SYGVKD. This CDR3 has 17 residues. The DNA is not on file. This chain's CDR3 is CAISEVLGLAQDRGQYF.

The CDR3 reads CASSPRGVGNQPQHF. The genes are TRBV18 and TRBJ1-5; TCRdb outputs TRBD1, but without DNA this stays unchecked. The CDR3 covers 15 residues. This entry has no DNA. Germline V gene sequence: CDR1 KGHSH, CDR2 LQKENI.

The chain employs TRBV6-5 and TRBJ1-1. The CDR3 runs to 13 residues. The entry carries no DNA sequence. Germline V gene lookup returns CDR1 MNHEY and CDR2 SVGAGI. The CDR3 is CASSYSSRGKAFF.

The chain employs TRBV4-3 and TRBJ2-2; the TCRdb D gene call, TRBD1, has no DNA to confirm it. CDR3 length equals 16 residues. The coding DNA is unavailable. Germline V gene sequence: CDR1 LGHNA, CDR2 YSLEER. CDR3: CASSAGGRVLTGELFF.

The chain is built from TRBV19 and TRBJ1-2; TCRdb selects TRBD1, and the lack of DNA leaves this call unchecked. This CDR3 region has 13 residues. No DNA is given. Germline V lookup: CDR1 LNHDA, CDR2 SQIVND (reference sequence). The CDR3 loop reads CASTRQGLGGYTF.

According to its frequency, this clone is medium-sized (0.01 to 0.1%). V usage is TRBV10-3 and J usage is TRBJ1-3. CDR3 length: 14 amino acids. No DNA accompanies this entry. CDR1 is ENHRY and CDR2 is SYGVKD in the germline V gene. CDR3 region: CAIRGRDSGNTIYF.

The chain combines TRBV5-1 with TRBJ1-1; as DNA is missing, the TRBD1 call by TCRdb cannot be tested. CDR1 is SGHRS and CDR2 is YFSETQ in the germline V gene. CDR3 length: 12 residues. The DNA sequence is not available. The CDR3 reads CASSLANTEAFF.

The V call is TRBV28, the J call TRBJ1-4. The CDR3 loop spans 15 amino acids. Only the protein sequence is given. Per germline, CDR1 MDHEN and CDR2 SYDVKM. The CDR3 spells CASRRKIGGDEKLFF.

The rearrangement links TRBV19 to TRBJ2-7; the D call of TRBD2 rests on TCRdb alone, since no DNA is present to check it. CDR1 is LNHDA, CDR2 SQIVND, per germline (reference sequence). The CDR3 runs 13 residues. The protein alone is recorded here. Here the CDR3 reads CASSITGTYEQYF.

V and J are TRBV5-4 and TRBJ1-2. Germline values: CDR1 SGHNT, CDR2 YYREEE (reference sequence). The CDR3 spans 18 residues. No DNA is listed. CDR3 protein: CASSSLGRGGAPNYGYTF.

Its frequency marks this clone as medium-sized. This rearrangement joins TRBV7-2 to TRBJ1-2. The length of the CDR3 is 13 residues. DNA for this receptor is not on file. Germline V gene data show CDR1 as SGHTA and CDR2 as FQGNSA. CDR3 residues: CASSLGGFYGYTF.

The rearrangement joins TRBV5-4 to TRBJ2-1; without DNA, the TCRdb call of TRBD1 cannot be checked. The length of the CDR3 is 14 residues. No DNA sequence was recorded. Germline-derived CDR1 and CDR2 are SGHNT and YYREEE (reference sequence). This chain's CDR3 is CASSLVSWQGEQFF.